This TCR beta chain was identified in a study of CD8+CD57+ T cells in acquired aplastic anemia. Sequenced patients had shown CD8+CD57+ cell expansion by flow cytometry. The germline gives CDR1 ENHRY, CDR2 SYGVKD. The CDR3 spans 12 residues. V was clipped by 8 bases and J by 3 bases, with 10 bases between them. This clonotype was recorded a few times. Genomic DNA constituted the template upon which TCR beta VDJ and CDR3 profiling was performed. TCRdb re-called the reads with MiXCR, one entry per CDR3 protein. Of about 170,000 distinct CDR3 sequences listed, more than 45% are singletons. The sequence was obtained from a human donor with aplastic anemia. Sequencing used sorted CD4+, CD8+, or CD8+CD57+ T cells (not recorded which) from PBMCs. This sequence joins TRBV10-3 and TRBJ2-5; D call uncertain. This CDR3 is CAIAVSEETQYF. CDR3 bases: TGTGCCATCGCGGTGTCGGAAGAGACCCAGTACTTC.